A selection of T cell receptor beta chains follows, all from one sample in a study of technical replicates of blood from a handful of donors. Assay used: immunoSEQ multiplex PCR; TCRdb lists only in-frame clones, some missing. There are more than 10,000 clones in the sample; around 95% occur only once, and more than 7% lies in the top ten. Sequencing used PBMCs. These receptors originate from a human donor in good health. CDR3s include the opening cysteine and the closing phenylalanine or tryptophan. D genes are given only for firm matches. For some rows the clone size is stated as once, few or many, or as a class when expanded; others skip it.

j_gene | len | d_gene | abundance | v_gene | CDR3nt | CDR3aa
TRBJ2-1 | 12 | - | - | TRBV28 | TGTGCCAGCAACTCGGACATCGGTGAGCAGTTCTTC | CASNSDIGEQFF
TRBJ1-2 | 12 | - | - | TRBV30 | TGTGCCTCGGATGTACTACTGTATGGCTACACCTTC | CASDVLLYGYTF
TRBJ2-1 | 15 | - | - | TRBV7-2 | TGTGCCAGCACCTTAACGGGGAGCTCCTACAATGAGCAGTTCTTC | CASTLTGSSYNEQFF
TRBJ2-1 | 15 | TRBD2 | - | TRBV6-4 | TGTGCCAGCAGTGTGGTTGCGGGAGGGGACAATGAGCAGTTCTTC | CASSVVAGGDNEQFF
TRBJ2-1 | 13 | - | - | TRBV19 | TGTGCCAGCCGGACAGTGCCAGGCAATGAGCAGTTCTTC | CASRTVPGNEQFF
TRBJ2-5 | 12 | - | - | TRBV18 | TGTGCCAGCTCACCCAGGGAAGAGACCCAGTACTTC | CASSPREETQYF
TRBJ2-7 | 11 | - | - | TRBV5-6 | TGTGCCAGCAGCATCCGACAGAGGCAGTACTTC | CASSIRQRQYF
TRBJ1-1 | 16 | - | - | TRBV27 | TGTGCCAGCAGTTTAATCATAGGTGAGACAAGGACTGAAGCTTTCTTT | CASSLIIGETRTEAFF
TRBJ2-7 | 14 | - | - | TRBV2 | TGTGCCAGCAGTGGAGGGACTCTCAACTACGAGCAGTACTTC | CASSGGTLNYEQYF
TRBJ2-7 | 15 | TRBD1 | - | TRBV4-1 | TGCGCCAGCAGCCAAGAACCGGGACAGCCGTACGAGCAGTACTTC | CASSQEPGQPYEQYF
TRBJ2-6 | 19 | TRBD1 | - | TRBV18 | TGTGCCAGCTCACAAGCCGGGACAGGGGCAATTCCTGGGGCCAACGTCCTGACTTTC | CASSQAGTGAIPGANVLTF
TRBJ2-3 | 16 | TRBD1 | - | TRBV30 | TGTGCCTGGAGTGTATTCTCAGGGGGCGCCACAGATACGCAGTATTTT | CAWSVFSGGATDTQYF
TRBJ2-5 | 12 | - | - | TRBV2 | TGTGCCAGCAGTGAAGAGAGGGAGACCCAGTACTTC | CASSEERETQYF
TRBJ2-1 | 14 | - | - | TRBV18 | TGTGCCAGCTCACCAGACTGGAGTATCAATGAGCAGTTCTTC | CASSPDWSINEQFF
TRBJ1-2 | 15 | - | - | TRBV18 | TGTGCCAGCTCACCAGGCAGGCTCGGTAACTATGGCTACACCTTC | CASSPGRLGNYGYTF
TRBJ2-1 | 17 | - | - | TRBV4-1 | TGCGCCAGCAGCCAAGGTTATCCGGGTCCCTCCTACAATGAGCAGTTCTTC | CASSQGYPGPSYNEQFF
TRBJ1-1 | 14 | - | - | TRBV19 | TGTGCCAGTAGTATAAGGTTAGAGGGCACTGAAGCTTTCTTT | CASSIRLEGTEAFF
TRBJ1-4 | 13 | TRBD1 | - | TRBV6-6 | TGTGCCAGCAGTTATGGGACAGGAGAAAAACTGTTTTTT | CASSYGTGEKLFF
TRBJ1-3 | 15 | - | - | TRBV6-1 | TGTGCCAGCAGTGAAAACAGTTTCTCTGGAAACACCATATATTTT | CASSENSFSGNTIYF
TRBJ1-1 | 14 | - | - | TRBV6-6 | TGTGCCAGCAGCTACGACAGGTCTTACACTGAAGCTTTCTTT | CASSYDRSYTEAFF
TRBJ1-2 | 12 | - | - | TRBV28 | TGTGCCAGCAGTTCGGGTAACTATGGCTACACCTTC | CASSSGNYGYTF
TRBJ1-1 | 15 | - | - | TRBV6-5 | TGTGCCAGCACCTCTTCGGCTGGGCTGCTTGAGAGAGCTTTCTTT | CASTSSAGLLERAFF
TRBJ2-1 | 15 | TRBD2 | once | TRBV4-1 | TGCGCCAGCAGCCCCGCCGGGACTAAATACAATGAGCAGTTCTTC | CASSPAGTKYNEQFF
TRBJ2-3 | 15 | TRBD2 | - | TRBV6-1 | TGTGCCAGCAGTGAAGTAGCGGGAGGGGCAGATACGCAGTATTTT | CASSEVAGGADTQYF
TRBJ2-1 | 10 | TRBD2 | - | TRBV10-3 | TGTGCCACCTCTAGCGGGAGAAAGTTCTTC | CATSSGRKFF
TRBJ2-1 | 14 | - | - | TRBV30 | TGTGCCTGGAGGTCGGCTAGCTCCTACAATGAGCAGTTCTTC | CAWRSASSYNEQFF
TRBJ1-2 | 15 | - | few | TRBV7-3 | TGTGCCAGCAGCCCGGTGGGGGGGAACGACTATGGCTACACCTTC | CASSPVGGNDYGYTF
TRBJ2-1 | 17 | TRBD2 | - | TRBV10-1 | TGCGCCAGCAGTGAGTCTTTACTAGCGGGAGGGGCGAATGAGCAGTTCTTC | CASSESLLAGGANEQFF
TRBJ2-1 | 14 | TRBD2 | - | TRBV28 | TGTGCCAGCGCTCGGGAGGGCCCCTGGGATGAGCAGTTCTTC | CASAREGPWDEQFF
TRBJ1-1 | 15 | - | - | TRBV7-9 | TGTGCCAGCAGCTTAGAAGGGAGGGGGATTCTGAACGCTTTCTTT | CASSLEGRGILNAFF
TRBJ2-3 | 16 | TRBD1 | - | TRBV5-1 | TGCGCCAGCGCAGGGGGCGATTCCCATTATGCAGATACGCAGTATTTT | CASAGGDSHYADTQYF
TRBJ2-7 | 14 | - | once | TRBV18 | TGTGCCAGCTCACCACCGGCCGGGAACTACGAGCAGTACTTC | CASSPPAGNYEQYF
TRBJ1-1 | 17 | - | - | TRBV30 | TGTGCCTGGAGTGTAGACCTCCTAGGGGGTGGAAACACTGAAGCTTTCTTT | CAWSVDLLGGGNTEAFF
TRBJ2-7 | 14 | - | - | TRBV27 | TGTGCCAGCAGTTTTAGCGGTCAGCTCTACGAGCAGTACTTC | CASSFSGQLYEQYF
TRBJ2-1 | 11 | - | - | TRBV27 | TGTGCCAGCAGCTTCTACAATGAGCAGTTCTTC | CASSFYNEQFF
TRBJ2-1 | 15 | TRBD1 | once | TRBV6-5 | TGTGCCAGCGGCCCGGGACAGAACACCTACAATGAGCAGTTCTTC | CASGPGQNTYNEQFF
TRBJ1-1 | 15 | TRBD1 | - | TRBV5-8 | TGTGCCAGCAGGATCTCGGGACAGTTGAACACTGAAGCTTTCTTT | CASRISGQLNTEAFF
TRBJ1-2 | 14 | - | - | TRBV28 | TGTGCCAGCAGTTCTCAGACGGGAAACTATGGCTACACCTTC | CASSSQTGNYGYTF
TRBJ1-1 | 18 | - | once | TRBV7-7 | TGTGCCAGCAGCTTAGGAAGACACAGGGATACAACGAACACTGAAGCTTTCTTT | CASSLGRHRDTTNTEAFF
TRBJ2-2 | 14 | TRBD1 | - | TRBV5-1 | TGCGCCAGCAGTCGGACAGGGGTCGCCGGGGAGCTGTTTTTT | CASSRTGVAGELFF
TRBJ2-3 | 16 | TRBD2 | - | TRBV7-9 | TGTGCCAGCAGCCCAGGGTTAGCGGGAGAAGTAGATACGCAGTATTTT | CASSPGLAGEVDTQYF
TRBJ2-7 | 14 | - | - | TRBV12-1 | TGTGCCAGCAGCTCCCCGGGACTAGTCTACGAGCAGTACTTC | CASSSPGLVYEQYF
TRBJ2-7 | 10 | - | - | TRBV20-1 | TGCAGTGTAAGAGCCTACGAGCAGTACTTC | CSVRAYEQYF
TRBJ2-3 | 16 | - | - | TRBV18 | TGTGCCACCCAAACAGCCGAGGGCGGGGTGACAGATACGCAGTATTTT | CATQTAEGGVTDTQYF
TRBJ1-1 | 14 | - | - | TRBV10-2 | TGCGCCAGCAGTGTTGGGTGGGGGGACACTGAAGCTTTCTTT | CASSVGWGDTEAFF
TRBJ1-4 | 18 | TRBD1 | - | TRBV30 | TGTGCCACCACGCACTACGCACAGGGGGACGCAACTAATGAAAAACTGTTTTTT | CATTHYAQGDATNEKLFF
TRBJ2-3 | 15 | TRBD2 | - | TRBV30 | TGTGCCTGGAGCCTGAGCGGGAAGGGCCCAGATACGCAGTATTTT | CAWSLSGKGPDTQYF
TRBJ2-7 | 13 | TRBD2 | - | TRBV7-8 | TGTGCCAGCAGCTTGCCGGGAGGCTACGAGCAGTACTTC | CASSLPGGYEQYF
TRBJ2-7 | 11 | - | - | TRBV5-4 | TGTGCCAGCAGCTTGTCGGACGAGCAGTACTTC | CASSLSDEQYF
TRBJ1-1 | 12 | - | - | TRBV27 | TGTGCCAGCATTTCATCCGGGGCTGAAGCTTTCTTT | CASISSGAEAFF
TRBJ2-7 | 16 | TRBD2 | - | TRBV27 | TGTGCCAGCAGTTTTGGGTTAGGACTAGCCAGCTACGAGCAGTACTTC | CASSFGLGLASYEQYF
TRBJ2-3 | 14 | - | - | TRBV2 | TGTGCCAGCAGGGAGTGGGGCAGCACAGATACGCAGTATTTT | CASREWGSTDTQYF
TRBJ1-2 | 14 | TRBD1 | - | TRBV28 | TGTGCCAGCAGTTTGACAGGGGCGGGCTATGGCTACACCTTC | CASSLTGAGYGYTF
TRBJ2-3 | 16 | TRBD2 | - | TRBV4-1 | TGCGCCAGCAGCCAAGATCTAGCGGGAGCGGGGGATACGCAGTATTTT | CASSQDLAGAGDTQYF
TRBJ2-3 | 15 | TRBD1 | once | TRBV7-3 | TGTGCCAGCAGCTTGACGGGACAGTACACAGATACGCAGTATTTT | CASSLTGQYTDTQYF